This T cell receptor (beta chain) comes out of a study (dated by TCRdb to the mid-2010s). With regard to the full study: The study tested whether tumor-infiltrating Tregs in breast cancer are recruited from blood Tregs or converted in situ from other CD4+ T cell subsets. The paper as a whole reports these results and caveats: In terms of TCR gene usage, tumor memory CD4+ T cells clustered together with blood and lymph node memory CD4+ cells, as well as with lymph node naive CD4+ cells. The larger-cohort validation was restricted to a single TCR beta V-J rearrangement rather than whole repertoires. The TCR alpha and beta sequences of tumor-infiltrating Tregs showed the greatest overlap with tumor naive CD4+ T cells, followed by blood naive CD4+ T cells.

V is pruned by 1 base and J by 5 bases, leaving 5 bases of the junction without a gene match. From its cysteine to its phenylalanine, the CDR3 spans 16 amino acids. Only CDR3 DNA is held: 48 bases, read in frame from base 1. Based on the germline V gene (reference sequence), the CDR1 and CDR2 sequences are LGHDT and YNNKEL. Naive CD4+ T cells were purified with the Miltenyi Naive CD4+ T Cell Isolation kit, with Tregs depleted using CD25 microbeads. Tregs, naive and memory CD4+ T cells from tumor, blood and ipsilateral draining lymph nodes of five breast cancer patients underwent full-length TCR alpha and beta sequencing. Tumor tissue and lymph nodes obtained by ipsilateral axillary dissection were perfused with PBS, cut into small pieces and digested using collagenase I and hyaluronidase. Sorted cell populations were confirmed by FACS to exceed 90% purity. As concerns this clonotype: Its antigen is unknown. No qualities accompany the bases; no much larger clone lies one base away.

Amplification of full-length TCR variable regions was done by 5' RACE PCR using constant-region reverse primers, and this step was followed by semi-nested PCR with Nested Universal Primer A. Using the ReliaPrep RNA Cell Miniprep System, total RNA was extracted, and the SMARTer RACE 5'/3' Kit was then used to reverse transcribe the RNA into 5'RACE-ready cDNA. Multiplex adaptors were used to barcode full-length TCR alpha and beta libraries, and the barcoded libraries were sequenced on an Illumina MiSeq. For the original study's pipeline: For each of nine subset-tissue groups, sequencing data from the five patients were pooled, and the groups were compared by unsupervised clustering of TCR gene usage. Repertoire similarity was calculated with the Morisita-Horn index, weighting shared sequences by their contribution to each repertoire. Using fastp trimming at Q25 and MiXCR clonotype assembly, TCRdb reanalyzed the public sequencing data and kept in-frame beta chains. Every entry covers one CDR3 protein and lists the most common genes and DNA from its rows. The V and J calls reflect TCRdb's pipeline rather than the authors' work. The sample contains tens of thousands of distinct CDR3 sequences, approximately 25% of them found a single time. About 3% of the sample is held by the ten biggest clonotypes.

Sequenced: tumor-infiltrating naive CD4+ T cells sorted from the breast tumor. Taken with the paper, the label for cell subset or site translates to: naive CD4+ T cells, CD4+CD45RA+CD25-. The sequence was obtained from a female donor with breast cancer. The chain is encoded by TRBV3-1 joined to TRBJ2-2, with 9 junctional bases fitting TRBD1. The DNA sequence is TGTGCCAGCAGCCAAGCTCCCGGGACAGGGACCGGGGAGCTGTTTTTT. It specifies CASSQAPGTGTGELFF.